These 25 T cell receptor beta chains came from one sample sequenced in a study of human T cells and chemical hapten exposure. As the library was built, unique molecular identifiers were attached to individual cDNA molecules. TCRdb called the reads again in MiXCR, with one record for every CDR3 protein. The sample comprises around 200 distinct CDR3 sequences, just under 40% of which are singletons, and roughly 75% rests with the top ten. Total RNA was extracted from unfractionated whole blood. The sequenced material came from whole blood. Receptors were obtained from a human donor who had alopecia or was a healthy volunteer (not recorded which). Some clones in this sample may be carry-over from other donors' samples. This table probably holds off-target reads from a library built for another chain.

This clonotype was seen only a few times. The chain couples TRBV6-5 to TRBJ1-2, with 7 bases fitting TRBD1. Germline trimming cut 6 bases from V and 4 bases from J; bases unmatched to any gene: 11. The length of the CDR3 is 15 residues. Germline V gene data show CDR1 as MNHEY and CDR2 as SVGAGI. The CDR3 DNA is TGTGCCAGCAGCCTTAGTACCGGGACAGTCTATGGCTACACCTTC. This encodes CASSLSTGTVYGYTF.

The V and J genes are TRBV29-1 and TRBJ1-1, with a possible D match to TRBD1 (6 bases). V gave up 6 bases and J gave up 4 bases, with 15 bases separating them. This CDR3 spans 13 amino acids. Germline loops: CDR1 SQVTM, CDR2 ANQGSEA. CDR3 bases: TGCAGCGTCGTTACAGGGCAAGGCACTGAAGCTTTCTTT. Its protein product is CSVVTGQGTEAFF.

V is TRBV11-2 and J is TRBJ2-7; D remains ambiguous. With 5 bases removed from V and 2 bases from J, the gap between germline ends came to 13 bases. The germline gives CDR1 SGHAT, CDR2 FQNNGV. The CDR3 is 14 amino acids. The CDR3 DNA follows: TGTGCCAGCAGCAGGGATCCCGGAACCTACGAGCAGTACTTC. Its protein product is CASSRDPGTYEQYF.

The chain carries TRBV6-2 or TRBV6-3 and TRBJ1-1; no definite D call. V lost 6 bases to trimming and J lost 2 bases, with 10 bases between them. This CDR3 region has 13 residues. Per germline, CDR1 MNHEY and CDR2 SVGEGT. The CDR3 reads CASRQPVNTEAFF. Here the CDR3 DNA reads TGTGCCAGCAGACAACCCGTAAACACTGAAGCTTTCTTT.

In its sample, this clonotype was seen a few times. CDR3 in DNA: TGTGCCAGCAGCTTAGGGGGACTAGCGGGGATGGAGACCCAGTACTTC. Its protein product is CASSLGGLAGMETQYF. This chain links TRBV7-9 with TRBJ2-5; 13 bases are a match to TRBD2. Germline trimming cut 1 base from V and 5 bases from J; bases unmatched to any gene: 4. This CDR3 has 16 amino acids. CDR1 is SEHNR and CDR2 is FQNEAQ in the germline V gene (reference sequence). Looking up the rest from reference TRBV7-9 and TRBJ2-5 gives the full variable domain: DTGVSQNPRHKITKRGQNVTFRCDPISEHNRLYWYRQTLGQGPEFLTYFQNEAQLEKSRLLSDRFSAERPKGSFSTLEIQRTEQGDSAMYLCASSLGGLAGMETQYFGPGTRLLVL.

The chain couples TRBV29-1 to TRBJ2-7, with no clear D. This CDR3 contains 15 residues. The V end was cut by 5 bases, the J end by 0 bases, with 17 bases between. Per germline, CDR1 SQVTM and CDR2 ANQGSEA. The CDR3 DNA reads as TGCAGCGTTTTCTTGACTGGGCAGACCTCCTACGAGCAGTACTTC. Its translation: CSVFLTGQTSYEQYF.

Judged by abundance, this clonotype is hyperexpanded. The chain is built from TRBV4-2 and TRBJ2-7, with TRBD1 matching 7 bases. J was trimmed by 0 bases and V by 2 bases; bases with no gene match: 4. Germline V gene sequence: CDR1 LGHNA, CDR2 YNFKEQ. CDR3 length equals 15 residues. DNA of the CDR3: TGTGCCAGCAGCCAATCCGGGACAGTCTCCTACGAGCAGTACTTC. Protein sequence: CASSQSGTVSYEQYF.

The rearrangement links TRBV28 to TRBJ2-7; D is perhaps TRBD2 (5 bases). The CDR3 contains 17 residues. Trimming left V 6 bases short and J 1 base short, with 22 bases between. Germline CDR1 MDHEN, CDR2 SYDVKM. The CDR3 reads CASSLSGGRIISYEQYF. The CDR3, as DNA: TGTGCCAGCAGCCTCAGCGGCGGCCGAATAATATCCTACGAGCAGTACTTC.

The chain employs TRBV7-2 and TRBJ2-7, with TRBD2 as a possible D gene (5 bases). CDR1 and CDR2 (germline): SGHTA, FQGNSA. There are 14 residues in the CDR3. V shed 0 bases and J shed 5 bases, with 11 bases lying between them. The CDR3 sequence is CASSLAGARDEQYF. The CDR3 DNA reads as TGTGCCAGCAGCTTAGCAGGTGCGCGGGACGAGCAGTACTTC.

CDR3 residues: CASSIRGSGELFF. The CDR3 nucleotides are TGTGCCAGCAGTATCAGGGGTAGCGGGGAGCTGTTTTTT. This chain joins TRBV28 and TRBJ2-2, with TRBD1 as a possible D gene (6 bases). The CDR3 has 13 residues. Trimming took off 5 bases at V and 7 bases at J, with 11 bases between the two ends. Germline lookup yields CDR1 MDHEN and CDR2 SYDVKM.

By share, this clonotype ranks as large. The chain has TRBV28 and TRBJ2-1, with 9 bases aligning to TRBD2. Trimming removed 7 bases from V and 8 bases from J; junction bases left unmatched: 12. Germline CDR1 reads MDHEN; CDR2 reads SYDVKM. The CDR3 has 15 residues. The CDR3 DNA reads as TGTGCCAGCACCCGAGCTAGCGGGGACTGGGATGAGCAGTTCTTC. It translates to CASTRASGDWDEQFF.

The J gene is TRBJ2-7, the V gene TRBV20-1; 10 nucleotides line up with TRBD2. The CDR3 is 15 residues long. The V and J ends lost 0 bases and 1 base, in that order; junction bases with no gene match: 3. Germline CDR1 reads DFQATT; CDR2 reads SNEGSKA (reference sequence). The CDR3 reads CSARESGRDSYEQYF. CDR3 nucleotide sequence: TGCAGTGCTAGAGAGAGCGGGAGGGATTCCTACGAGCAGTACTTC.

The sample holds a few counts of this clonotype. The chain couples TRBV30 to TRBJ2-1; D tentatively fits TRBD1 or TRBD2 (5 bases each). Trimming took off 4 bases at V and 6 bases at J, with 7 bases between the two ends. Per germline, CDR1 GTSNPN and CDR2 SVGIG (reference sequence). CDR3 length equals 11 residues. This CDR3 reads CAWTGSNEQFF. The CDR3 nucleotides are TGTGCCTGGACAGGGAGCAATGAGCAGTTCTTC.

Notes on this clonotype: Because the CDR3's place on the DNA is in doubt, the DNA is left out and the CDR3 is given as listed by TCRdb. The chain employs TRBV7-5 and TRBJ2-3; TRBD2, as called in the table, went unchecked against the DNA. TRBV7-5 is a known pseudogene. The CDR3 is 18 residues long, counting both termini. The CDR3 region is CISVSEASASGNTDTQYF.

The chain is built from TRBV9 and TRBJ2-1; 13 bases agree with TRBD2. V trimming: 4 bases; J trimming: 9 bases; junction bases outside the gene matches: 10. The CDR3 sequence is 16 residues long. Germline lookup yields CDR1 SGDLS and CDR2 YYNGEE. CDR3 nucleotide sequence: TGTGCCAGCAGCCCCGACGGGACTAGCGGGGCCATTGAGCAGTTCTTC. Its protein product is CASSPDGTSGAIEQFF.

The chain combines TRBV4-2 with TRBJ2-7; unclear D gene. There are 16 residues in the CDR3. V gave up 2 bases and J gave up 2 bases, with 16 bases separating them. The germline V gene has CDR1 LGHNA and CDR2 YNFKEQ. CDR3 bases: TGTGCCAGCAGCCAAACAGCGTACGACCGAACCTACGAGCAGTACTTC. This gives the protein CASSQTAYDRTYEQYF.

In this sample, this clonotype turned up a few times. This chain uses TRBV5-4 with TRBJ2-7; 9 bases agree with TRBD2. V lost 0 bases to trimming and J lost 3 bases; unmatched junction nucleotides: 7. Germline assignment: CDR1 SGHNT and CDR2 YYREEE (reference sequence). The CDR3 consists of 16 residues. The CDR3 nucleotides are TGTGCCAGCAGCTTGGCGATAGCGGGAGCTGGCTACGAGCAGTACTTC. Its protein is CASSLAIAGAGYEQYF.

The genes are TRBV4-3 and TRBJ2-2; the D is unclear. This CDR3 is built from 15 residues. Deletions cut 4 bases from V and 6 bases from J, with 15 bases between. CDR1 and CDR2 (germline): LGHNA, YSLEER. In DNA form, the CDR3 reads TGCGCCAGCAGCCCCGTTATGGGCCCCGCCGGGGAGCTGTTTTTT. Its protein product is CASSPVMGPAGELFF.

This chain connects TRBV30 to TRBJ2-2; the D is unclear. CDR3 length: 14 amino acids. V was shortened by 2 bases and J by 1 base, with 8 bases between the two germline ends. From germline, CDR1 is GTSNPN and CDR2 SVGIG (reference sequence). DNA for the CDR3: TGTGCCTGGAGTAGGCCAGAGAACACCGGGGAGCTGTTTTTT. This sequence encodes CAWSRPENTGELFF. Together with reference TRBV30 and TRBJ2-2, the CDR3 gives the full variable domain: SQTIHQWPATLVQPVGSPLSLECTVEGTSNPNLYWYRQAAGRGLQLLFYSVGIGQISSEVPQNLSASRPQDRQFILSSKKLLLSDSGFYLCAWSRPENTGELFFGEGSRLTVL.

This clonotype has a handful of counts. The V gene is TRBV9, the J gene TRBJ2-1, with no clear D. The CDR3 has 12 amino acids. Trimming shortened V by 0 bases and J by 4 bases, and 2 bases separated the two germline ends. Per the germline V gene, CDR1 is SGDLS and CDR2 is YYNGEE. The CDR3 here is CASSVEYNEQFF. Here the CDR3 DNA reads TGTGCCAGCAGCGTAGAATACAATGAGCAGTTCTTC.

The chain joins TRBV24-1 to TRBJ2-2; 7 nucleotides line up with TRBD1. From germline, CDR1 is KGHDR and CDR2 SFDVKD. CDR3 length: 16 amino acids. The V segment lost 5 bases and the J segment 4 bases; nucleotides outside the gene matches: 9. The CDR3 bases are TGTGCCACCAGTGCCCCCCGACAGGGTACCACCGGGGAGCTGTTTTTT. It specifies CATSAPRQGTTGELFF.

This clonotype has a handful of counts. This sequence joins TRBV7-9 and TRBJ2-4; tentatively, D is TRBD1 (7 bases). The length of the CDR3 is 15 residues. The germline V gene encodes CDR1 SEHNR and CDR2 FQNEAQ (reference sequence). Deletions cut 0 bases from V and 6 bases from J, with 12 bases between. The CDR3 DNA reads as TGTGCCAGCAGCTTAGCTGCGGGACAGCTAAACATTCAGTACTTC. Amino acid sequence: CASSLAAGQLNIQYF.

By frequency in the sample, this clonotype is hyperexpanded. This sequence joins TRBV27 and TRBJ1-6; D remains ambiguous. CDR3 size: 16 residues. Per germline, CDR1 MNHEY and CDR2 SMNVEV (reference sequence). Trimming stripped 6 bases from V and 8 bases from J, with 20 bases between. Here the CDR3 reads CASSSGPDGLDSPLHF. As DNA, the CDR3 is TGTGCCAGCAGCAGCGGACCCGACGGCTTAGATTCACCCCTCCACTTT.

The chain links TRBV5-6 to TRBJ2-1, with 10 bases lining up with TRBD1. CDR3 length: 14 amino acids. With 4 bases clipped from V and 8 bases from J, the junction kept 6 bases outside the gene matches. The germline V gene encodes CDR1 SGHDT and CDR2 YYEEEE. The CDR3 DNA sequence: TGTGCCAGCAGCCAGGGGACAGGGGTAGATGAGCAGTTCTTC. It translates to CASSQGTGVDEQFF.

This clonotype has more than one count but fewer than ten. V usage is TRBV6-2 or TRBV6-3 and J usage is TRBJ2-1; 11 bases are shared with TRBD2. The length of the CDR3 is 17 residues. Germline values: CDR1 MNHEY, CDR2 SVGEGT. V dropped 5 bases and J dropped 0; count of bases not matched to a gene: 6. The CDR3 region has the DNA TGTGCCAGCAGTCCCGGGACTAGCGGACCCTCCTACAATGAGCAGTTCTTC. This encodes CASSPGTSGPSYNEQFF.